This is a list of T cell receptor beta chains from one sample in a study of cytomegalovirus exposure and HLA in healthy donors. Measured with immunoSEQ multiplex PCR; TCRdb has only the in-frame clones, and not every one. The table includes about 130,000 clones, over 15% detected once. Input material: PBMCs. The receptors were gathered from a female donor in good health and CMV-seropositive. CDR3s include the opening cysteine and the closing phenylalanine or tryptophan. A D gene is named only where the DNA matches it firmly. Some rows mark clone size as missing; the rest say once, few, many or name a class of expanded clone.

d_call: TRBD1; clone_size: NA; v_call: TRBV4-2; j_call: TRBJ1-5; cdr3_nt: TGTGCCAGCAGCCCGGACAGGGGCAGGGGGCAGCCCCAGCATTTT; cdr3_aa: CASSPDRGRGQPQHF
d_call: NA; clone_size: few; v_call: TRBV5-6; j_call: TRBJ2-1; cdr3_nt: TGTGCCAGCAGCTTGGGGGCTACTAGCTTAAGCTCCTACAATGAGCAGTTCTTC; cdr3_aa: CASSLGATSLSSYNEQFF
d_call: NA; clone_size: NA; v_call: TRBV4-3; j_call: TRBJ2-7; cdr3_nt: TGCGCCAGCAGCCAAGAGATCGGGGTATCCTACGAGCAGTACTTC; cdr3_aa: CASSQEIGVSYEQYF
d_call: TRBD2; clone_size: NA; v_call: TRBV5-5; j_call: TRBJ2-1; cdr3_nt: TGTGCCAGCAGCCCCTACCGGACTAGCGGCTACAATGAGCAGTTCTTC; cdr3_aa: CASSPYRTSGYNEQFF
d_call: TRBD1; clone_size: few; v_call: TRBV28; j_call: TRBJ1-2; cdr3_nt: TGTGCCAGCAGTTCCCCGACAGGGGTCAATCGAAACTATGGCTACACCTTC; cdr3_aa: CASSSPTGVNRNYGYTF
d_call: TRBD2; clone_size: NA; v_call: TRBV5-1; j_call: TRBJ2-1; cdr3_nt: TGCGCCAGCAGCCCCCTAGCGGGAGGGCCTACTGAGCAGTTCTTC; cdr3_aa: CASSPLAGGPTEQFF
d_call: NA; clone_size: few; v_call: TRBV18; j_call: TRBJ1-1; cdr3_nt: TGTGCCAGCTCACTCCCTAAGACAGGTATGAACACTGAAGCTTTCTTT; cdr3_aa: CASSLPKTGMNTEAFF
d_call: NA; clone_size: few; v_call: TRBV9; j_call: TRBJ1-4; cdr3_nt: TGTGCCAGTAACGAACTTCGGGACATTGAAACTAATGAAAAACTGTTTTTT; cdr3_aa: CASNELRDIETNEKLFF
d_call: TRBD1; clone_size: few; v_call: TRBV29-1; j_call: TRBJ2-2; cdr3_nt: TGCAGCGCATCGGGACAGGGGGTCGGGGAGCTGTTTTTT; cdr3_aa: CSASGQGVGELFF
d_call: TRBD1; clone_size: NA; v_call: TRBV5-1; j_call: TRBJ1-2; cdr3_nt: TGCGCCAGCAGCTTGGCCGACAGGGACTTGGAGGGCTACACCTTC; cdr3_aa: CASSLADRDLEGYTF
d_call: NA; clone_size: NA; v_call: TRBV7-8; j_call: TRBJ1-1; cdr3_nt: TGTGCCAGCAGCTTAATCCAGGGCGGGGACACTGAAGCTTTCTTT; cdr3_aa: CASSLIQGGDTEAFF
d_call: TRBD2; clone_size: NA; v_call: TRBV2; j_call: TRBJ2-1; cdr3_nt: TGTGCCAGCGATCTCAGCGGGAGTGCCTACAATGAGCAGTTCTTC; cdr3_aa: CASDLSGSAYNEQFF
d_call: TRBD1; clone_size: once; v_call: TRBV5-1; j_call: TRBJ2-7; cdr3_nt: TGCGCCAGCAGTCAGGACAGGGTACCCTCCTACGAGCAGTACTTC; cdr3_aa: CASSQDRVPSYEQYF
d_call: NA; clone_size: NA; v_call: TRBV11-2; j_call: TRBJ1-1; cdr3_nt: TGTGCCAGCAGCTACAGGGACACTGAAGCTTTCTTT; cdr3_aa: CASSYRDTEAFF
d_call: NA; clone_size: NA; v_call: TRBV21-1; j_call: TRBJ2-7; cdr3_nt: TGTGCCAGCAGCAAAACGGACAGGGAGGGTTACTACGAGCAGTACTTC; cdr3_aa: CASSKTDREGYYEQYF
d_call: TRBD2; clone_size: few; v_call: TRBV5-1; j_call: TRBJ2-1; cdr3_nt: TGCGCCAGCAGCTCGGGACTAGCGGGAGGGGAGGGACAGTTCTTC; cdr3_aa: CASSSGLAGGEGQFF
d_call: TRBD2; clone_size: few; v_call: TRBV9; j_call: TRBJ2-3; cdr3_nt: TGTGCCAGCAGCGTAGCGGGACTAGCGCCATATACGCAGTATTTT; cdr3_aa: CASSVAGLAPYTQYF
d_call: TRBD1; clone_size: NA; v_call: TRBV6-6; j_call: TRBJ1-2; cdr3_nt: TGTGCCAGCAGTTTAATAGGGGGCAGGCATGGCTACACCTTC; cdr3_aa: CASSLIGGRHGYTF
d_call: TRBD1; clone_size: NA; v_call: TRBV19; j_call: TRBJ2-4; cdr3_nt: TGTGCCAGTAGTATAGCTCTAAACAGGGGGCTCTTGTCCAAACCTCTCAGAGCCAAAAACATTCAGTACTTC; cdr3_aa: CASSIALNRGLLSKPLRAKNIQYF
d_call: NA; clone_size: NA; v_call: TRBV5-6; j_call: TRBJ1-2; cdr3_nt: TGTGCCAGCAGCCAGGGCCTTCTAGTGGGCTACACCTTC; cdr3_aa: CASSQGLLVGYTF
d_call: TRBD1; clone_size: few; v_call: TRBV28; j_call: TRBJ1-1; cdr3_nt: TGTGCCAGCAGTTTGGTCGGACAGGGGAGTACTGAAGCTTTCTTT; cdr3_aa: CASSLVGQGSTEAFF
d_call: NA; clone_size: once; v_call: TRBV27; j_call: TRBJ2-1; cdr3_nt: TGTGCCAGCAGCCTACTAGCTGCGAGCCAGACCTACAATGAGCAGTTCTTC; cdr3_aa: CASSLLAASQTYNEQFF
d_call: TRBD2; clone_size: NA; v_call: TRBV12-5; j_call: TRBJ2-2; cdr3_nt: TGTGCTAGTGGTTTGGTACTTGCGGGAGTTGGGGAGCTGTTTTTT; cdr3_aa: CASGLVLAGVGELFF
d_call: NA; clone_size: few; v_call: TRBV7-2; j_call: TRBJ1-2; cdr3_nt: TGTGCCAGCAGCTCCGACAGCTACTATGGCTACACCTTC; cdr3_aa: CASSSDSYYGYTF
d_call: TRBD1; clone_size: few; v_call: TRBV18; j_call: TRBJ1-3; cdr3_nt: TGTGCCAGCTCATTTTCCGGACAGGGGGTCTATCTCTCTGGAAACACCATATATTTT; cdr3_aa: CASSFSGQGVYLSGNTIYF
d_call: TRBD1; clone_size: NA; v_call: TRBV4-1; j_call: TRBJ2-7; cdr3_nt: TGCGCCAGCAGCCCCTTAGGGACAGGGTTCTACGAGCAGTACTTC; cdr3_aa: CASSPLGTGFYEQYF
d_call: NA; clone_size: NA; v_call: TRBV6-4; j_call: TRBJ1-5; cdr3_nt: TGTGCCAGTCTTAATCAGCCCCAGCATTTT; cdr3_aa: CASLNQPQHF
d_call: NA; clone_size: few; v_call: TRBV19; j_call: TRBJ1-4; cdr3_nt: TGTGCCAGTAGTGGACAGCCAGGCGGTGAAAAACTGTTTTTT; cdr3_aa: CASSGQPGGEKLFF
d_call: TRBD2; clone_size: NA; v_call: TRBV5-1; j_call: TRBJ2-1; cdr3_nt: TGCGCCAGCGGGCGAGGCGGGGGGCGATACAATGAGCAGTTCTTC; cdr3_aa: CASGRGGGRYNEQFF
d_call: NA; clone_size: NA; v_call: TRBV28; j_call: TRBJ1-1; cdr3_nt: TGTGCCACTGTAGGGGGTTTTTCTGAAGCTTTCTTT; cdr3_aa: CATVGGFSEAFF
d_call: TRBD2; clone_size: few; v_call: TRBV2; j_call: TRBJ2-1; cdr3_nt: TGTGCCAGCAGTGTAACTTTAGCGGGGGAAAGAGATGAGCAGTTCTTC; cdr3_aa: CASSVTLAGERDEQFF
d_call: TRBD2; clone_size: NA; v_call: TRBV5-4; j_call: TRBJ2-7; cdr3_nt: TGTGCCAGCAGCTTGGGACTAGCGGAGTCCTACGAGCAGTACTTC; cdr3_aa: CASSLGLAESYEQYF
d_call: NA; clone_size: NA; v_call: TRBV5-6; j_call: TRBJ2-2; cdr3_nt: TGTGCCAGCAGCGCGGGATTTCGGAGGAGCACCGGGGAGCTGTTTTTT; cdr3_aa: CASSAGFRRSTGELFF
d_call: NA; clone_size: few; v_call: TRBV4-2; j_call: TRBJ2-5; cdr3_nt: TGTGCCAGCAGCGAGGGGGTTTTGCGGGAGAGGGGGACCCAGTACTTC; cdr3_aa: CASSEGVLRERGTQYF
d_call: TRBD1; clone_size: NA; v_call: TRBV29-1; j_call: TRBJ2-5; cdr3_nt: TGCAGCGTTGGGGGACAGTACCAAGAGACCCAGTACTTC; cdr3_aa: CSVGGQYQETQYF
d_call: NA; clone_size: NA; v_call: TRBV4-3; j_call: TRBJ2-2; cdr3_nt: TGCGCCAGCACCCTGGAGTTCGCGAACACCGGGGAGCTGTTTTTT; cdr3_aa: CASTLEFANTGELFF
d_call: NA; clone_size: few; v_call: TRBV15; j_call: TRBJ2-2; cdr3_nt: TGTGCCACCAGCAAGTCCACAGGGTACGCCGGGGAGCTGTTTTTT; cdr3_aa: CATSKSTGYAGELFF
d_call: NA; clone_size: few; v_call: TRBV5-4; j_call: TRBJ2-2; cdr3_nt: TGTGCCAGCAGCTTGTCAGGCGGGGAGCTGTTTTTT; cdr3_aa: CASSLSGGELFF
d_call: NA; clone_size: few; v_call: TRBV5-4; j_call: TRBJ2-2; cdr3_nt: TGTGCCAGCAGTCCTATCGAACCCGGGGAGCTGTTTTTT; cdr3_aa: CASSPIEPGELFF
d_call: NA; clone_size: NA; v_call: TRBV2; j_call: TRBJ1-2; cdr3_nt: TGTGCCAGCAGCGCTACATGGGGGGGGGAGGTCGGCTACACCTTC; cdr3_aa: CASSATWGGEVGYTF
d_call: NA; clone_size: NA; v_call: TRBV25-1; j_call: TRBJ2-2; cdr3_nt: TGTGCCAGCAGTGAGGCGGGTCATACCGGGGAGCTGTTTTTT; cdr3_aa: CASSEAGHTGELFF
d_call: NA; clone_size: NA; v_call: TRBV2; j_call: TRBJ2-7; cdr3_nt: TGTGCCAGCGGGGGGTACGGCTACGAGCAGTACTTC; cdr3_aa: CASGGYGYEQYF
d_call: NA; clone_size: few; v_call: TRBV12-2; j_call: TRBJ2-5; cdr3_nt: TGTGCAAGTCGCTTAGGCCTGGCCTGGACCCAGTACTTC; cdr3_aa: CASRLGLAWTQYF
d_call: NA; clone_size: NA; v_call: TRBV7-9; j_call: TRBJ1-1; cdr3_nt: TGTGCCAGCAGCCCACAGGACCTGAACACTGAAGCTTTCTTT; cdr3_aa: CASSPQDLNTEAFF
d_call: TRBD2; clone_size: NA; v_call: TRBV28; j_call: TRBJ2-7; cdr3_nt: TGTGCCAGCAGTGCCTCTAGCGGGAGTCTCAACGAGCAGTACTTC; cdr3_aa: CASSASSGSLNEQYF
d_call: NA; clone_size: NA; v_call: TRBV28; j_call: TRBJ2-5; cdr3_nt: TGTGCCAGCAGTGAGGACAGACAAGAGACCCAGTACTTC; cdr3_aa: CASSEDRQETQYF
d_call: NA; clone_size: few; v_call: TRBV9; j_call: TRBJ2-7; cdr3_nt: TGTGCCAGCAGCGCGGAGGGGGCGGCCTACGAGCAGTACTTC; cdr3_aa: CASSAEGAAYEQYF
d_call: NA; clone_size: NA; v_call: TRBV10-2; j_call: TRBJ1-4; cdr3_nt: TGCGCCAGCAGTGAGTCCGGGGAAAAACTGTTTTTT; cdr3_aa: CASSESGEKLFF
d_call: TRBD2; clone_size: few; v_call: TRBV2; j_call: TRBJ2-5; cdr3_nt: TGTGCCAGCAGTGAAGCGCTGCTAGCGGTACAAGAGACCCAGTACTTC; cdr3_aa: CASSEALLAVQETQYF
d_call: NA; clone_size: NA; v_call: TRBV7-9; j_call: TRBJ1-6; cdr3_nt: TGTGCCAGCAGCTTTTTGCTGGACAGCCGCGATAATTCACCCCTCCACTTT; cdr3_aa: CASSFLLDSRDNSPLHF
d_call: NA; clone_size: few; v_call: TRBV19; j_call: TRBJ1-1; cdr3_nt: TGTGCCAGTAGTATTGGAGGGAACACTGAAGCTTTCTTT; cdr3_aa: CASSIGGNTEAFF
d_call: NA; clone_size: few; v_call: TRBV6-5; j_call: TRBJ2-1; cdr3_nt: TGTGCCAGCAGTTATTCACTTGCCCTTGAGCAGTTCTTC; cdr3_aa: CASSYSLALEQFF
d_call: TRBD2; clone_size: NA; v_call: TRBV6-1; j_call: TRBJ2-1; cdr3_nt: TGTGCCAGCAGCGAAATAGCGGGAGGGGCCTACAATGAGCAGTTCTTC; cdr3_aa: CASSEIAGGAYNEQFF
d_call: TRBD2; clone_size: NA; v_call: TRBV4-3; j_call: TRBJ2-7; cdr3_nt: TGCGCCAGCAGCCAAGTGGGACTAGCTCCAAACTACGAGCAGTACTTC; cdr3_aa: CASSQVGLAPNYEQYF